The 30 T cell receptor beta chains reported below all come from one sample, sequenced in a study of shared T cell receptors in the human thymus (dated by TCRdb to the early 2020s). Libraries came from the immunoSEQ multiplex PCR assay. TCRdb carries this immuneACCESS record with in-frame sequences only. Its versions omit some clonotypes, under half of them owing to an unresolved V gene in the studies checked, with the rest unexplained. Present in this sample are 700,000 to 750,000 clones, over 75% of which were seen just once. Around 0.01% of the sample comes from the top ten. These same data were also listed under a study on human thymus T cells.

The sample consisted of thymocytes. The receptors stem from a girl under three years old with a congenital heart defect. Donor details come from another sample of the same person, matched by shared clones.

This clone has a handful of counts. The V call is TRBV4-3, the J call TRBJ2-6, with 7 bases lining up with TRBD1. V dropped 4 bases and J dropped 1; count of bases not matched to a gene: 10. The length of the CDR3 is 18 residues. CDR1 is LGHNA and CDR2 is YSLEER in the germline V gene. The CDR3 DNA reads TGCGCCAGCAGCCTCGGGACAGCATCAAGGTCTGGGGCCAACGTCCTGACTTTC. As protein: CASSLGTASRSGANVLTF.

V is TRBV27 and J is TRBJ2-2; 9 bases agree with TRBD1. CDR1 and CDR2 (germline): MNHEY, SMNVEV (reference sequence). The V gene end was trimmed by 4 bases and the J gene end by 6 bases; junction bases not matched to a gene: 6. The CDR3 is 15 amino acids. CDR3 loop: CASSSGQGWAGELFF. CDR3 nucleotides: TGTGCCAGCAGTTCAGGACAGGGGTGGGCCGGGGAGCTGTTTTTT.

CDR3 nucleotides: TGTGCCAGCAGCGTAGGGGCAGGGGGCTGTCAGCCCCAGCATTTT. It specifies CASSVGAGGCQPQHF. The V and J genes are TRBV9 and TRBJ1-5; 8 bases are a match to TRBD1. The CDR3 has 15 amino acids. The V gene end was trimmed by 0 bases and the J gene end by 6 bases; junction bases not matched to a gene: 5. CDR1 SGDLS and CDR2 YYNGEE come from the germline V gene.

The gene calls are TRBV29-1 and TRBJ1-2; weak D call: TRBD1 (5 bases). Trimming shortened V by 4 bases and J by 14 bases, and 17 bases separated the two germline ends. CDR1 is SQVTM, CDR2 ANQGSEA, per germline. CDR3 size: 11 residues. CDR3 in DNA: TGCAGCGTTGGGGAGGGACTGACGCGGACCTTC. It encodes CSVGEGLTRTF. The variable domain in full, with the rest retrieved from reference TRBV29-1 and TRBJ1-2, is SAVISQKPSRDICQRGTSLTIQCQVDSQVTMMFWYRQQPGQSLTLIATANQGSEATYESGFVIDKFPISRPNLTFSTLTVSNMSPEDSSIYLCSVGEGLTRTFGSGTRLTVV.

The chain is built from TRBV5-1 and TRBJ2-3, with D hard to call. Per the germline V gene, CDR1 is SGHRS and CDR2 is YFSETQ. This CDR3 spans 16 amino acids. V lost 2 bases and J lost 3, with 16 bases in between. The CDR3 DNA reads as TGCGCCAGCAGCTTTTCACTATACGAGCGAACAGATACGCAGTATTTT. It yields the protein CASSFSLYERTDTQYF.

The CDR3 reads CASSLHQATGELFF. The CDR3 region has the DNA TGCGCCAGCAGCCTCCACCAGGCCACCGGGGAGCTGTTTTTT. This chain joins TRBV4-3 and TRBJ2-2; D remains ambiguous. V was pared by 4 bases and J by 4 bases, with 10 bases between. The germline V gene has CDR1 LGHNA and CDR2 YSLEER. The CDR3 sequence is 14 residues long.

The genes are TRBV7-6 and TRBJ1-2; tentative D call: TRBD1 (5 bases). V was trimmed by 5 bases and J by 4 bases, leaving 20 bases between them. This CDR3 is 16 amino acids long. Germline values: CDR1 SGHVS, CDR2 FNYEAQ. The CDR3 DNA follows: TGTGCCAGCAGCCCAGGGATACTCTGTTCTGTCTATGGCTACACCTTC. Its protein product is CASSPGILCSVYGYTF.

In nucleotides, the CDR3 is TGTGCCAGCAGCGTAGCCGTGACTAGCGGGGGGATCGACGAGCAGTACTTC. The encoded protein is CASSVAVTSGGIDEQYF. This chain connects TRBV9 to TRBJ2-7; TRBD2 matches 13 bases. This CDR3 has 17 residues. Trimming removed 0 bases from V and 5 bases from J; junction bases left unmatched: 8. The germline V gene has CDR1 SGDLS and CDR2 YYNGEE.

The chain is built from TRBV20-1 and TRBJ1-3, with a possible D match to TRBD1 (5 bases). The CDR3 runs to 11 residues. V was pared by 7 bases and J by 7 bases, with 11 bases between. CDR1 is DFQATT and CDR2 is SNEGSKA in the germline V gene (reference sequence). The CDR3 sequence is CSVKWGNTIYF. The CDR3 region has the DNA TGCAGTGTCAAGTGGGGCAACACCATATATTTT.

The chain is built from TRBV2 and TRBJ1-3; D possibly corresponds to TRBD1 (6 bases). V lost 2 bases, J lost 5 bases, and 19 bases lay in between. The V gene's germline CDR1 is SNHLY and CDR2 FYNNEI. CDR3 length: 17 residues. CDR3: CASSEIRGSRGRNTIYF. The CDR3 DNA follows: TGTGCCAGCAGTGAAATCCGAGGTTCCAGGGGTAGAAACACCATATATTTT.

This clone was seen a few times. The chain couples TRBV27 to TRBJ2-2, with 7 bases matching TRBD1. The CDR3 has 14 amino acids. Trimming removed 0 bases from V and 6 bases from J; junction bases left unmatched: 1. In germline, CDR1 is MNHEY, CDR2 SMNVEV (reference sequence). In DNA, the CDR3 is TGTGCCAGCAGTTTATCTCAGGGGGCCGGGGAGCTGTTTTTT. Its translation is CASSLSQGAGELFF.

The rearrangement joins TRBV2 to TRBJ1-6, with TRBD1 matching over 7 bases. The V and J ends lost 5 bases and 8 bases, in that order; junction bases with no gene match: 15. Germline V CDR1 and CDR2: SNHLY, FYNNEI. This CDR3 has 17 residues. The CDR3 spells CASSKVWGDREDSPLHF. Here the CDR3 DNA reads TGTGCCAGCAGTAAAGTTTGGGGTGACAGGGAGGATTCACCCCTCCACTTT.

The genes are TRBV5-8 and TRBJ1-4; D remains ambiguous. The CDR3 consists of 15 residues. V was shortened by 0 bases and J by 5 bases, with 11 bases between the two germline ends. Germline CDR1 is SGHTS and CDR2 is YDEGEE. In nucleotides, the CDR3 is TGTGCCAGCAGCTTGGCCAGACAACCGAATGAAAAACTGTTTTTT. Translating it yields CASSLARQPNEKLFF.

The chain couples TRBV14 to TRBJ1-2; D is perhaps TRBD1 (6 bases). V gave up 0 bases and J gave up 2 bases, with 16 bases separating them. Germline V gives CDR1 SGHDN, CDR2 FVKESK. The CDR3 contains 17 residues. CDR3 sequence: CASSQDFSEGENYGYTF. Written as DNA, the CDR3 is TGTGCCAGCAGCCAAGATTTTAGTGAGGGGGAGAACTATGGCTACACCTTC.

The V gene is TRBV2, the J gene TRBJ2-1; 10 nucleotides align to TRBD1. V lost 1 base and J lost 7; bases outside the gene matches: 7. The CDR3 is 16 amino acids. Germline-derived CDR1 and CDR2 are SNHLY and FYNNEI. CDR3 sequence reads: CASSEVGDRGGNEQFF. Here the CDR3 DNA reads TGTGCCAGCAGTGAAGTGGGGGACAGGGGAGGGAATGAGCAGTTCTTC.

The chain employs TRBV27 and TRBJ2-2, with 9 bases lining up with TRBD1. CDR3 length: 18 amino acids. V was clipped by 5 bases and J by 4 bases; unmatched bases: 14. Germline V CDR1 and CDR2: MNHEY, SMNVEV (reference sequence). The CDR3 is CASSPTGGEGLGTGELFF. The CDR3 DNA is TGTGCCAGCAGTCCGACAGGGGGTGAAGGGTTGGGCACCGGGGAGCTGTTTTTT.

The gene calls are TRBV18 and TRBJ1-6; D might be TRBD1 (5 bases). The germline V gene has CDR1 KGHSH and CDR2 LQKENI. The CDR3 covers 17 residues. V was shortened by 6 bases and J by 0 bases, with 15 bases between the two germline ends. CDR3 protein: CASSDNRLYSYNSPLHF. CDR3 nucleotide sequence: TGTGCCAGCTCCGATAACAGGCTCTACTCCTATAATTCACCCCTCCACTTT.

This clone was detected once. This chain joins TRBV28 and TRBJ2-3; 9 bases align to TRBD1. There are 15 residues in the CDR3. V shed 3 bases, J shed 6 bases, and the junction held 7 bases outside the gene matches. CDR1 is MDHEN, CDR2 SYDVKM, per germline. CDR3 DNA sequence: TGTGCCAGCAGTTTGGGGACAGGGATGGGGGATACGCAGTATTTT. It codes for CASSLGTGMGDTQYF.

V usage is TRBV2 and J usage is TRBJ1-1; 7 bases agree with TRBD1. CDR1 is SNHLY, CDR2 FYNNEI, per germline. Trimming cost V 3 bases and J 4 bases; bases outside gene matches: 8. The CDR3 runs to 15 residues. The CDR3 reads CASSDGQAGITEAFF. CDR3 DNA: TGTGCCAGCAGTGACGGACAGGCGGGTATCACTGAAGCTTTCTTT. Using reference TRBV2 and TRBJ1-1 for the parts outside the CDR3, the full variable domain is EPEVTQTPSHQVTQMGQEVILRCVPISNHLYFYWYRQILGQKVEFLVSFYNNEISEKSEIFDDQFSVERPDGSNFTLKIRSTKLEDSAMYFCASSDGQAGITEAFFGQGTRLTVV.

V is TRBV19 and J is TRBJ1-6, with D uncertain. Trimming cost V 3 bases and J 6 bases, with 9 bases left between them. Germline CDR1 is LNHDA and CDR2 is SQIVND (reference sequence). The CDR3 is made up of 14 amino acids. CDR3 nucleotide sequence: TGTGCCAGTAGTATTGGGCACGCTAATTCACCCCTCCACTTT. Its translation is CASSIGHANSPLHF.

The rearrangement joins TRBV28 to TRBJ1-5, with D perhaps matching TRBD1 (6 bases). This CDR3 has 18 residues. Germline V gene lookup returns CDR1 MDHEN and CDR2 SYDVKM. Trimming took 1 base from V and 5 from J, leaving 21 bases between them. The CDR3, as DNA: TGTGCCAGCAGTTTATCCGATGGGGAGACAGGAATTGATCAGCCCCAGCATTTT. It codes for CASSLSDGETGIDQPQHF.

This sequence joins TRBV14 and TRBJ1-4; D perhaps matches TRBD1 (6 bases). This CDR3 contains 16 residues. Per the germline V gene, CDR1 is SGHDN and CDR2 is FVKESK. The V end was cut by 4 bases, the J end by 5 bases, with 17 bases between. CDR3 in DNA: TGTGCCAGCAGCCGCAACTTGACAGGCAGAAATGAAAAACTGTTTTTT. Translation: CASSRNLTGRNEKLFF. Full variable domain (outside the CDR3, taken from reference TRBV14 and TRBJ1-4): EAGVTQFPSHSVIEKGQTVTLRCDPISGHDNLYWYRRVMGKEIKFLLHFVKESKQDESGMPNNRFLAERTGGTYSTLKVQPAELEDSGVYFCASSRNLTGRNEKLFFGSGTQLSVL.

The CDR3 DNA reads as TGCGCCAGCAGGATCGACCAGGGGGTACGGTTCGTAGATACGCAGTATTTT. Protein: CASRIDQGVRFVDTQYF. V usage is TRBV5-1 and J usage is TRBJ2-3, with 7 bases aligning to TRBD1. With V trimmed by 5 bases and J by 5 bases, 17 bases remained unmatched. CDR1 and CDR2 (germline): SGHRS, YFSETQ. The CDR3 length is 17 residues. The full variable domain, with the rest looked up from reference TRBV5-1 and TRBJ2-3, is KAGVTQTPRYLIKTRGQQVTLSCSPISGHRSVSWYQQTPGQGLQFLFEYFSETQRNKGNFPGRFSGRQFSNSRSEMNVSTLELGDSALYLCASRIDQGVRFVDTQYFGPGTRLTVL.

The chain is built from TRBV4-1 and TRBJ2-3; tentative D call: TRBD2 (6 bases). V lost 2 bases and J lost 2, with 14 bases in between. This CDR3 has 16 amino acids. Germline CDR1 MGHRA, CDR2 YSYEKL. CDR3 DNA sequence: TGCGCCAGCAGCCAAATTTTCGGGGGATACACAGATACGCAGTATTTT. This translates into CASSQIFGGYTDTQYF.

The V gene is TRBV6-6, the J gene TRBJ2-2, with TRBD2 as a possible D gene (5 bases). Trimming stripped 10 bases from V and 6 bases from J, with 18 bases between. The CDR3 is 14 residues long. Germline V CDR1 and CDR2: MNHNY, SVGAGI (reference sequence). Here the CDR3 DNA reads TGTGCCACCTTTCAGAGGGAAGAGCCCGGGGAGCTGTTTTTT. Protein sequence: CATFQREEPGELFF.

V usage is TRBV7-2 and J usage is TRBJ1-5, with 10 nucleotides matching TRBD1. The CDR3 sequence is 17 residues long. V trimming: 5 bases; J trimming: 2 bases; junction bases outside the gene matches: 9. Germline CDR1 is SGHTA and CDR2 is FQGNSA. This chain's CDR3 is CASSPPGGTGGNQPQHF. CDR3 in DNA: TGTGCCAGCAGCCCTCCCGGTGGGACAGGGGGCAATCAGCCCCAGCATTTT.

The chain has TRBV4-3 and TRBJ1-5; D is unclear. V gave up 0 bases and J gave up 5 bases, with 5 bases separating them. CDR1 is LGHNA, CDR2 YSLEER, per germline. The length of the CDR3 is 13 residues. CDR3 sequence reads: CASSQDADQPQHF. CDR3 in DNA: TGCGCCAGCAGCCAAGATGCGGATCAGCCCCAGCATTTT.

The rearrangement joins TRBV15 to TRBJ2-2; tentative D call: TRBD2 (7 bases). CDR3 size: 15 residues. Trimming pared 5 bases from V and 5 bases from J, leaving 15 bases between. Germline lookup yields CDR1 LNHNV and CDR2 YYDKDF (reference sequence). CDR3 DNA sequence: TGTGCCACCAGCGTGGGGGGGCGCCGGACCGGGGAGCTGTTTTTT. Its translation: CATSVGGRRTGELFF.

This clone was recorded only once. The chain carries TRBV7-3 and TRBJ2-2, with 8 bases that match TRBD1. The CDR3 extends over 15 amino acids. With V trimmed by 2 bases and J by 8 bases, 7 bases remained unmatched. Germline-derived CDR1 and CDR2 are SGHTA and FQGTGA. The chain's CDR3 is CASSLLDRERGELFF. The CDR3 region has the DNA TGTGCCAGCAGCTTATTGGACAGGGAGAGGGGGGAGCTGTTTTTT. The variable domain in full, completed from reference TRBV7-3 and TRBJ2-2, reads GAGVSQTPSNKVTEKGKYVELRCDPISGHTALYWYRQSLGQGPEFLIYFQGTGAADDSGLPNDRFFAVRPEGSVSTLKIQRTERGDSAVYLCASSLLDRERGELFFGEGSRLTVL.

Only one count was recorded for this clone. The rearrangement joins TRBV11-2 to TRBJ1-5; 7 bases map to TRBD1. After removal of 3 bases from V and 6 bases from J, the junction contained 5 bases not matched to a gene. The CDR3 has 14 residues. Germline lookup yields CDR1 SGHAT and CDR2 FQNNGV. The CDR3, as DNA: TGTGCCAGCAGCTTCGAGGCAGGGGGTCAGCCCCAGCATTTT. This codes for CASSFEAGGQPQHF.